The clone carrying this T cell receptor (beta chain) was seen a single time. The table came from immunoSEQ multiplex PCR; TCRdb's copy has only in-frame clones and leaves some out. Of approximately 85,000 clones in the sample, less than 85% are singletons; the top ten hold about 8.5%. These data originate in a study of glioma-infiltrating T cells after dendritic cell vaccination. The time point denotes: after dendritic cell vaccination, including at tumor progression/relapse. Patients had residual fresh-frozen tumor tissue and more than two years of survival data. Germline values: CDR1 SGHNT, CDR2 YYREEE (reference sequence). This CDR3 has 15 residues. V shed 4 bases, J shed 4 bases, and the junction held 8 bases outside the gene matches.

The material sequenced was blood, taken after dendritic cell vaccination. The TCR comes from a human donor with glioblastoma. This rearrangement joins TRBV5-4 to TRBJ1-1, with TRBD1 matching 9 bases. CDR3 coding DNA: TGTGCCAGCAGCGGCAAACAGGGGGCGGTCACTGAAGCTTTCTTT. Translating it yields CASSGKQGAVTEAFF. The full variable domain, rest sourced from reference TRBV5-4 and TRBJ1-1, is ETGVTQSPTHLIKTRGQQVTLRCSSQSGHNTVSWYQQALGQGPQFIFQYYREEENGRGNFPPRFSGLQFPNYSSELNVNALELDDSALYLCASSGKQGAVTEAFFGQGTRLTVV.